This TCR beta chain was identified in a study of Ad26.COV2.S vaccination and SARS-CoV-2 variants. General study points: Breadth measured for non-spike TCRs was similar across vaccine and placebo recipients. Spike-specific TCR breadth ran higher among vaccine recipients than placebo recipients.

Treatment noted: 15 to 20 received Ad26.COV2.S at low or high dose, single or two shots; about 5 received placebo; per-sample allocation not given. Day 63 after the first vaccine or placebo injection was the time point for sampling. The donor was a Boston adult aged 18-55 years. The V gene's germline CDR1 is MNHEY and CDR2 SVGAGI. This CDR3 has 15 residues. Trimming took 6 bases from V and 7 from J, leaving 18 bases between them. Regarding this clone: Its matching antigen is unknown.

Sequenced by immunoSEQ multiplex PCR; TCRdb stores in-frame clones only, minus some. The data show about 480,000 clones, with roughly 89% seen just once and 13% held by the top ten. This sample comprised peripheral blood, obtained in a trial of Ad26.COV2.S vaccine versus placebo. The receptor was derived from a person aged 18-65 years who received the Ad26.COV2.S COVID-19 vaccine or a placebo. V usage is TRBV6-5 and J usage is TRBJ1-4; the D gene is possibly TRBD1 (5 bases). The CDR3 protein is CASSQSGTPTEKLFF. CDR3 DNA: TGTGCCAGCAGCCAGAGCGGGACCCCGACTGAAAAACTGTTTTTT.